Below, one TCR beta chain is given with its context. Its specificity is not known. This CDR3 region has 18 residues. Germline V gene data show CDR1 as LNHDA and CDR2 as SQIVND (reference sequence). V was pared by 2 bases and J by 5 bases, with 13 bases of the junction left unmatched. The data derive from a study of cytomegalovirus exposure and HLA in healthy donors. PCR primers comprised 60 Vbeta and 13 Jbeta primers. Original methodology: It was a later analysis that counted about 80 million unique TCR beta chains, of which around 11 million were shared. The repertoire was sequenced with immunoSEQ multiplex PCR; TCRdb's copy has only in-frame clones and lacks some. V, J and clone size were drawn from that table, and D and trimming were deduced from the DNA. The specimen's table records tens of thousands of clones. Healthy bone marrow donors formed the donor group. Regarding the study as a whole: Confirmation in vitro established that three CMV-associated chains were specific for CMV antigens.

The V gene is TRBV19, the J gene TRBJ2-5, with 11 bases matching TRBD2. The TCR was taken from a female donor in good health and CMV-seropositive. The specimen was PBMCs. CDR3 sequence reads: CASSIHVRLAGGFETQYF. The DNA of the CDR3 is TGTGCCAGTAGTATACACGTCCGGCTAGCGGGGGGTTTTGAGACCCAGTACTTC. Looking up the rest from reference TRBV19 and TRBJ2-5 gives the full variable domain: DGGITQSPKYLFRKEGQNVTLSCEQNLNHDAMYWYRQDPGQGLRLIYYSQIVNDFQKGDIAEGYSVSREKKESFPLTVTSAQKNPTAFYLCASSIHVRLAGGFETQYFGPGTRLLVL.